Each of the 25 T cell receptor beta chains below was sequenced from the same sample in a study of blood T cell repertoires in COVID-19 (dated by TCRdb to 2020 to 2022). Libraries were built with the immunoSEQ multiplex PCR assay. The source is immuneACCESS, and TCRdb retained only in-frame sequences with V and J called. Part of the clones is not carried over; for the studies checked, unresolved V genes explain less than half of this, and the remainder is unexplained. A total of some 190,000 clones appear in this sample, 80% to 90% of them only once. Of the sample, over 9.5% falls within the top ten clones. Sequencing was done on a sample of peripheral blood. These receptors originate from a human donor with active or convalescent COVID-19. The donor label of this sample is uncertain.

The chain recombines TRBV2 with TRBJ1-6; 8 nucleotides match TRBD1. After removal of 6 bases from V and 5 bases from J, the junction contained 6 bases not matched to a gene. Germline V lookup: CDR1 SNHLY, CDR2 FYNNEI. The CDR3 loop spans 15 amino acids. CDR3: CASREDREDNSPLHF. CDR3 nucleotides: TGTGCCAGCAGAGAGGACAGGGAAGATAATTCACCCCTCCACTTT.

The CDR3 here is CASSITGGRSGEQFF. CDR3 bases: TGTGCCAGTAGTATCACCGGCGGGAGATCCGGTGAGCAGTTCTTC. The V and J genes are TRBV19 and TRBJ2-1; 7 nucleotides align to TRBD2. V shed 3 bases and J 9 bases; nucleotides not matched to a gene: 11. The length of the CDR3 is 15 residues. Germline lookup yields CDR1 LNHDA and CDR2 SQIVND (reference sequence).

This clone was counted once. The chain couples TRBV11-3 to TRBJ2-1, with D tentatively TRBD2 (5 bases). The germline CDR1 and CDR2 sequences are SGHNT and YENEEA. Trimming pared 1 base from V and 0 bases from J, leaving 13 bases between. The CDR3 length is 17 residues. The CDR3 region has the DNA TGTGCCAGCAGCTTAGCAGACGGGGTGAACTCCTACAATGAGCAGTTCTTC. It translates to CASSLADGVNSYNEQFF.

V and J are TRBV4-2 and TRBJ1-6; no reliable D call. The CDR3 spans 13 residues. Trimming stripped 4 bases from V and 7 bases from J, with 8 bases between. Germline assignment: CDR1 LGHNA and CDR2 YNFKEQ. DNA for the CDR3: TGTGCCAGCAGCCCTATGTCCAATTCACCCCTCCACTTT. Amino acids: CASSPMSNSPLHF.

This clone was seen only a few times. The chain combines TRBV2 with TRBJ2-3; a weak D match, TRBD2 (6 bases). CDR3 length: 13 residues. Germline assignment: CDR1 SNHLY and CDR2 FYNNEI. The germline V and J ends were trimmed by 10 bases and 5 bases, with 16 bases remaining between them. This CDR3 reads CAIKEGAEDTQYF. The CDR3 coding sequence is TGTGCCATAAAGGAGGGTGCCGAAGATACGCAGTATTTT.

This clone has just one count. The chain combines TRBV7-7 with TRBJ2-7, with 8 bases fitting TRBD2. The CDR3 is 15 residues long. Per germline, CDR1 SSHAT and CDR2 FNYEAQ (reference sequence). V trimming: 5 bases; J trimming: 1 base; junction bases outside the gene matches: 7. The CDR3 here is CASSAGASGSYEQYF. CDR3 DNA sequence: TGTGCCAGCAGCGCAGGGGCTAGCGGGTCCTACGAGCAGTACTTC. Filled out from reference TRBV7-7 and TRBJ2-7, the complete variable domain reads GAGVSQSPRYKVTKRGQDVTLRCDPISSHATLYWYQQALGQGPEFLTYFNYEAQPDKSGLPSDRFSAERPEGSISTLTIQRTEQRDSAMYRCASSAGASGSYEQYFGPGTRLTVT.

J is TRBJ2-6 and V is TRBV6-5; a weak D match, TRBD2 (5 bases). CDR3 length: 14 residues. Per germline, CDR1 MNHEY and CDR2 SVGAGI. Trimming cost V 7 bases and J 3 bases, with 10 bases left between them. DNA for the CDR3: TGTGCCAGCACCTACGCGGGTGGGGCCAACGTCCTGACTTTC. It specifies CASTYAGGANVLTF.

The chain recombines TRBV5-6 with TRBJ2-7, with D unclear. With 3 bases removed from V and 2 bases from J, the gap between germline ends came to 6 bases. The CDR3 has 12 residues. Germline V gene sequence: CDR1 SGHDT, CDR2 YYEEEE. The CDR3 coding sequence is TGTGCCAGCAGCTCCCGTCCCTACGAGCAGTACTTC. Amino acid sequence: CASSSRPYEQYF.

The chain joins TRBV11-2 to TRBJ2-5; 10 nucleotides agree with TRBD2. The V gene's germline CDR1 is SGHAT and CDR2 FQNNGV. The junction had 8 bases not matched to a gene; V was cut back by 3 bases and J by 7 bases. This CDR3 spans 15 amino acids. The CDR3 region is CASSFPSGGAVTQYF. DNA for the CDR3: TGTGCCAGCAGCTTTCCAAGCGGGGGGGCCGTGACCCAGTACTTC.

This chain connects TRBV5-4 to TRBJ2-5, with TRBD2 matching over 11 bases. The junction had 12 bases not matched to a gene; V was cut back by 3 bases and J by 2 bases. The V gene's germline CDR1 is SGHNT and CDR2 YYREEE (reference sequence). The CDR3 covers 18 residues. In nucleotides, the CDR3 is TGTGCCAGCAGCTCCGGGACTAGCGGAGACTTTTCGCAAGAGACCCAGTACTTC. This sequence encodes CASSSGTSGDFSQETQYF.

This chain connects TRBV5-4 to TRBJ2-3; 7 nucleotides match TRBD2. Looked up from germline, CDR1 is SGHNT and CDR2 is YYREEE (reference sequence). With 4 bases clipped from V and 1 base from J, the junction kept 9 bases outside the gene matches. This CDR3 region has 16 residues. The CDR3 DNA reads TGTGCCAGCAGCCGCCCCCGCAGCGGGGGCACAGATACGCAGTATTTT. Encoded protein: CASSRPRSGGTDTQYF.

This clone was counted between two and nine times. A read error may produce the germline difference seen at one junction end. The chain has TRBV19 and TRBJ1-1, with D possibly matching TRBD1 (6 bases). Per germline, CDR1 LNHDA and CDR2 SQIVND (reference sequence). The CDR3 runs 13 residues. As DNA, the CDR3 is TGTGCGAGTAGTAAAGGGGGGAACACTGAAGCTTTCTTT. It codes for CASSKGGNTEAFF. The full variable domain, completed using reference TRBV19 and TRBJ1-1, is DGGITQSPKYLFRKEGQNVTLSCEQNLNHDAMYWYRQDPGQGLRLIYYSQIVNDFQKGDIAEGYSVSREKKESFPLTVTSAQKNPTAFYLCASSKGGNTEAFFGQGTRLTVV.

This chain uses TRBV7-2 with TRBJ2-3; possible D gene TRBD2, 6 bases. This CDR3 region has 15 residues. Trimming removed 1 base from V and 0 bases from J, with 8 bases in between. Germline values: CDR1 SGHTA, CDR2 FQGNSA. In DNA, the CDR3 is TGTGCCAGCAGCTTAGTTGCGGGGAGCACAGATACGCAGTATTTT. Encoded protein: CASSLVAGSTDTQYF.

The chain is built from TRBV3-1 (or the pseudogene TRBV3-2) and TRBJ2-3; TRBD1 is a possible D gene (6 bases). Germline-derived CDR1 and CDR2 are LGHDT and YNNKEL (reference sequence). Deletions cut 6 bases from V and 1 base from J, with 14 bases between. The CDR3 is made up of 15 amino acids. The CDR3 reads CASSRPRGGTDTQYF. CDR3 bases: TGTGCCAGCAGTCGCCCCAGGGGTGGCACAGATACGCAGTATTTT.

The table lists this clone with a few counts. This rearrangement joins TRBV29-1 to TRBJ1-1, with D possibly matching TRBD1 (5 bases). The CDR3 runs 17 residues. Germline V gene lookup returns CDR1 SQVTM and CDR2 ANQGSEA. V lost 3 bases and J lost 0, with 20 bases in between. In DNA form, the CDR3 reads TGCAGCGTTGACTCTGGGGCAGGGTTGAGGCTGAACACTGAAGCTTTCTTT. Encoded protein: CSVDSGAGLRLNTEAFF.

The chain has TRBV9 and TRBJ2-3, with D unclear. V lost 0 bases to trimming and J lost 5 bases, with 4 bases between them. The germline V gene has CDR1 SGDLS and CDR2 YYNGEE. There are 12 residues in the CDR3. Here the CDR3 reads CASSVAGDTQYF. The CDR3, as DNA: TGTGCCAGCAGCGTAGCCGGAGATACGCAGTATTTT.

The CDR3 loop is CASSLGFYSNQPQHF. Here the CDR3 DNA reads TGTGCCAGCAGCTTAGGATTCTATAGCAATCAGCCCCAGCATTTT. This chain connects TRBV13 to TRBJ1-5; no clear D gene. This CDR3 spans 15 amino acids. V gave up 0 bases and J gave up 0 bases, with 6 bases separating them. From germline, CDR1 is PRHDT and CDR2 FYEKMQ (reference sequence). Together with reference TRBV13 and TRBJ1-5, the CDR3 gives the full variable domain: AAGVIQSPRHLIKEKRETATLKCYPIPRHDTVYWYQQGPGQDPQFLISFYEKMQSDKGSIPDRFSAQQFSDYHSELNMSSLELGDSALYFCASSLGFYSNQPQHFGDGTRLSIL.

This clone was recorded at least ten times. The rearrangement joins TRBV19 to TRBJ1-2; 7 bases are a match to TRBD1. J lost 0 bases, V lost 6 bases, and 10 bases had no gene match. CDR3 size: 16 residues. The germline V gene has CDR1 LNHDA and CDR2 SQIVND (reference sequence). This CDR3 is CASRKPGGPTNYGYTF. DNA of the CDR3: TGTGCCAGTAGAAAGCCAGGGGGGCCTACTAACTATGGCTACACCTTC.

The J gene is TRBJ1-2, the V gene TRBV4-2; 11 nucleotides agree with TRBD1. Per germline, CDR1 LGHNA and CDR2 YNFKEQ. The CDR3 runs 16 residues. Trimming at V came to 0 bases and at J to 8 bases, leaving 8 bases not matched to a gene. CDR3 DNA sequence: TGTGCCAGCAGCCAAGACTTGGGGGACAGGGGGGGCGGCTACACCTTC. It is translated as CASSQDLGDRGGGYTF.

The rearrangement links TRBV20-1 to TRBJ2-3, with 10 positions matching TRBD2. This CDR3 contains 17 residues. V shed 3 bases, J shed 0 bases, and the junction held 9 bases outside the gene matches. Germline-derived CDR1 and CDR2 are DFQATT and SNEGSKA (reference sequence). CDR3 DNA: TGCAGTGCTAGTATCCCTAGCGGGGGCGCTAGCACAGATACGCAGTATTTT. Translated, it gives CSASIPSGGASTDTQYF.

The chain recombines TRBV9 with TRBJ1-3, with 7 positions matching TRBD1. With 0 bases clipped from V and 3 bases from J, the junction kept 3 bases outside the gene matches. The CDR3 length is 15 residues. Germline assignment: CDR1 SGDLS and CDR2 YYNGEE. The CDR3 loop reads CASSVGGGNGNTIYF. The DNA of the CDR3 is TGTGCCAGCAGCGTAGGAGGGGGCAATGGAAACACCATATATTTT. Using reference TRBV9 and TRBJ1-3 for the parts outside the CDR3, the full variable domain is DSGVTQTPKHLITATGQRVTLRCSPRSGDLSVYWYQQSLDQGLQFLIQYYNGEERAKGNILERFSAQQFPDLHSELNLSSLELGDSALYFCASSVGGGNGNTIYFGEGSWLTVV.

This rearrangement joins TRBV24-1 to TRBJ2-4, with D unclear. Germline CDR1 and CDR2: KGHDR and SFDVKD. The CDR3 has 15 residues. The V end was cut by 3 bases, the J end by 1 base, with 9 bases between. Here the CDR3 DNA reads TGTGCCACCAGTGATCCCAGGAAGGCCAAAAACATTCAGTACTTC. It translates to CATSDPRKAKNIQYF.

This clone has a handful of counts. This chain joins TRBV19 and TRBJ1-2, with 7 bases aligning to TRBD1. The J segment lost 7 bases and the V segment lost 3 bases, leaving 5 bases of the junction unmatched. CDR3 length equals 13 residues. Germline V CDR1 and CDR2: LNHDA, SQIVND (reference sequence). The CDR3 protein is CASSMRQGGGYTF. The CDR3 nucleotides are TGTGCCAGTAGTATGCGACAGGGCGGTGGCTACACCTTC.

The chain employs TRBV7-9 and TRBJ2-7; 12 bases are shared with TRBD2. Germline CDR1 is SEHNR and CDR2 is FQNEAQ (reference sequence). The trim removed 5 bases at V and 7 bases at J, leaving 15 bases unmatched. The CDR3 is made up of 17 amino acids. CDR3 sequence: CASSPGWLAGGMGEQYF. The CDR3 DNA reads TGTGCCAGCAGCCCGGGGTGGCTAGCGGGAGGGATGGGTGAGCAGTACTTC.

This clone was seen only a few times. The chain links TRBV4-1 to TRBJ1-2; tentatively, D is TRBD1 (6 bases). Deletions cut 3 bases from V and 4 bases from J, with 33 bases between. The germline gives CDR1 MGHRA, CDR2 YSYEKL. This CDR3 contains 21 residues. CDR3 bases: TGCGCCAGCAGCCAGGACACCACCTTAAGACAGGATTTTCTTTTAAGCTATGGCTACACCTTC. The encoded protein is CASSQDTTLRQDFLLSYGYTF.